This T cell receptor beta chain was sequenced for a study of T-cell reconstitution after alpha-beta-depleted transplantation in children. The TCRbeta library incorporated unique molecular identifiers. Each CDR3 protein is one row after TCRdb ran MiXCR on the PCR reads. The sample contains some 460,000 distinct CDR3 sequences, 15% to 20% of which appear only once. V was shortened by 1 base and J by 5 bases, with 13 bases between the two germline ends. The CDR3 is made up of 15 amino acids. Germline values: CDR1 SGHTA, CDR2 FQGNSA. Overall study results and limits: Expanded clones from the graft, numbering several hundred, reportedly supplied alpha-beta T cells about two months after transplant. Fresh T-cell production supplied most of the T-cell counts and diversity seen one year after transplant.

In this sample, this clonotype turned up a few times. Its target is unknown. The V and J genes are TRBV7-2 and TRBJ2-3, with D perhaps matching TRBD2 (7 bases). This clonotype originated in a boy under three years old who had a stem cell transplant for Wiskott-Aldrich syndrome, so the T cells may come from the graft donor. This specimen consisted of PBMCs, mostly from graft donor cells, obtained 360 days after TCRalphabeta/CD19-depleted stem cell transplant. CDR3 sequence reads: CASSLVGGAEDTQYF. Written as DNA, the CDR3 is TGTGCCAGCAGCTTAGTTGGGGGGGCGGAAGATACGCAGTATTTT.